These T cell receptor beta chains were read from a single sample in a study of blood T cells in healthy people across ages. TCRdb called the 5' RACE reads again in MiXCR, with one record for every CDR3 protein. Of around 940,000 distinct CDR3 sequences in the sample, 51% were seen once. Sample: blood. Receptor source: a woman aged 55-69 years in good health. CDR3s include the opening cysteine and the closing phenylalanine or tryptophan. The order of the fields is D gene, clone size, V gene, J gene, CDR3 DNA, CDR3 protein. D genes are given only for firm matches. Some rows have no size entry. The others give once, few or many, or a class for an expanded clone.

>TRBD1|few|TRBV25-1|TRBJ1-2
TGTGCCAGCGGAGCTCAGGGGGACTATGGCTACACCTTC
CASGAQGDYGYTF
>.|.|TRBV15|TRBJ2-7
TGTGCCACCAGCAGAGCTCGGGTTTCCGGGGAGCAGTACTTC
CATSRARVSGEQYF
>.|.|TRBV20-1|TRBJ1-2
TGCAGTGCTAGCGGCAGGGGTTATGGCTACACCTTC
CSASGRGYGYTF
>.|.|TRBV7-9|TRBJ2-7
TGTGCCAGCATCGTCGGGGCAGGACAAAATTACGAGCAGTACTTC
CASIVGAGQNYEQYF
>.|.|TRBV11-2|TRBJ2-7
TGTGCCAGCAGCTTAGATGCGACCTACGAGCAGTACTTC
CASSLDATYEQYF
>.|few|TRBV7-2|TRBJ2-1
TGTGCCAGCAGCCTGTCAATGGGAGAGCAGTTCTTC
CASSLSMGEQFF
>.|few|TRBV3-1|TRBJ2-1
TGTGCCAGCAGCCAAGGGCCGATCTCCTACAATGAGCAGTTCTTC
CASSQGPISYNEQFF
>TRBD2|.|TRBV20-1|TRBJ2-7
TGCAGTGCTAGAGATAATCTACTAGCGGGCTACGAGCAGTACTTC
CSARDNLLAGYEQYF
>.|once|TRBV30|TRBJ2-1
TGTGCCTGGAGTTTCCGGGCATACTTACAGTTCTTC
CAWSFRAYLQFF
>.|.|TRBV28|TRBJ1-5
TGTGCCCGTCTTCCCCCGGCATCAACTAATAGCAATCAGCCCCAGCATTTT
CARLPPASTNSNQPQHF
>.|.|TRBV7-9|TRBJ2-5
TGTGCCAGCAGCCGTTCGGAGGCGCTACAAGAGACCCAGTACTTC
CASSRSEALQETQYF
>TRBD1|few|TRBV7-9|TRBJ2-6
TGTGCCAGCAGACAAAACCTAGGGACAGCGAGGTCTGGGGCCAACGTCCTGACTTTC
CASRQNLGTARSGANVLTF
>TRBD2|.|TRBV29-1|TRBJ2-5
TGCAGCGTTGCTAGAAGCGGGAGCCGGGAGACCCAGTACTTC
CSVARSGSRETQYF
>.|.|TRBV12-3/TRBV12-4|TRBJ1-5
TGTGCCAGCAGTTTGCGGGACACCTTCCAGCCCCAGCATTTT
CASSLRDTFQPQHF
>.|.|TRBV20-1|TRBJ2-7
TGCAGTGCTAGAGGGGACCCCTACGAGCAGTACTTC
CSARGDPYEQYF
>.|.|TRBV29-1|TRBJ2-4
TGCAGCGTTGAAGATGTGGTAGGGGCCAAAAACATTCAGTACTTC
CSVEDVVGAKNIQYF
>TRBD2|.|TRBV7-8|TRBJ2-1
TGTGCCAGCAGCCCATTTGCCACTAGCGGGAGTTACAATGAGCAGTTCTTC
CASSPFATSGSYNEQFF
>.|.|TRBV15|TRBJ2-4
TGTGCCACCAGCAGAGATCAAACAGAGTCACGAGGGCAGTACTTC
CATSRDQTESRGQYF
>.|few|TRBV18|TRBJ2-2
TGTGCCAGCTCCAGAGGCGGGGAGCTGTTTTTT
CASSRGGELFF
>.|.|TRBV7-8|TRBJ2-3
TGTGCCAGCAGCTTAAGGATAGCGACTAGCACAGATACGCAGTATTTT
CASSLRIATSTDTQYF
>TRBD1|.|TRBV7-2|TRBJ2-1
TGTGCCAGCAGTATGGGACAGCTACCTCAAGAGACCCAGTTCTTC
CASSMGQLPQETQFF
>TRBD1|once|TRBV7-9|TRBJ1-1
TGTGCCAGCGGTGGACAGGGAAGGTCTGAAGCTTTCTTT
CASGGQGRSEAFF
>.|few|TRBV29-1|TRBJ2-7
TGCAGCGTTGAAGCTACGGGGTTTGGCGAGCAGTACTTC
CSVEATGFGEQYF
>TRBD1|few|TRBV25-1|TRBJ2-7
TGTGCCAGCAGTGAGGGGGACAGGGAAACTTGCGAGCAGTACTTC
CASSEGDRETCEQYF
>.|.|TRBV6-1|TRBJ1-5
TGTGCCAGCAGTGAAGCGCTCGGGCAGCCCCAGCATTTT
CASSEALGQPQHF
>TRBD2|.|TRBV12-3/TRBV12-4|TRBJ2-2
TGTGCCAGCAGTTCCCTGAAGTTCCTGGGAGGGTCGAACACCGGGGAGCTGTTTTTT
CASSSLKFLGGSNTGELFF
>.|.|TRBV13|TRBJ2-5
TGTGCCAGCAGCCCCGCACAGGAATTACAAGAGACCCAGTACTTC
CASSPAQELQETQYF
>.|.|TRBV12-3/TRBV12-4|TRBJ2-2
TGTGCCAGCAGTTTTTCCATGGCTGCGAACACCGGGGAGCTGTTTTTT
CASSFSMAANTGELFF
>TRBD1|many|TRBV4-3|TRBJ1-2
TGCGCCAGCAGCCAGCTACAGGGGTATGGCTACACCTTC
CASSQLQGYGYTF
>TRBD2|once|TRBV18|TRBJ2-1
TGTGCCAGCTCACCAGAATATAGCGGGAAGGTGAATGAGCAGTTCTTC
CASSPEYSGKVNEQFF
>TRBD2|.|TRBV7-2|TRBJ2-7
TGTGCCAGCAGCATGACTAGCGGGACATATGACGAGCAGTACTTC
CASSMTSGTYDEQYF